This T cell receptor (beta chain) was profiled in a study of cytomegalovirus exposure and HLA in healthy donors. Findings and limits, study-wide: Cytomegalovirus association was assigned to approximately 180 TCR beta chains. Researchers left out some V segments, among them TRBV6-2 and TRBV6-3, as indistinguishable. An apparent linkage of common viral pathogens to several of the most significant clusters emerged in a later analysis.

The PCR used 60 Vbeta and 13 Jbeta primers. As processed by the authors: Approximately 73 million unique TCR beta chains, 9 million to 14 million shared, were counted in a later analysis. Clones were sequenced by immunoSEQ multiplex PCR, and TCRdb holds only the in-frame ones, with some missing. D and trimming come from the DNA, and the V and J calls and clone size come from that table. The table lists about 130,000 clones, around four fifths of them singletons. Germline lookup yields CDR1 SGHNT and CDR2 YYREEE (reference sequence). The CDR3 has 14 amino acids. Trimming stripped 0 bases from V and 3 bases from J, with 10 bases between. About this clone itself: The antigen is unknown. The identical CDR3 is also encoded by other nucleotide sequences in the sample.

Sequencing was performed on PBMCs. This receptor was taken from a boy aged 2 to 10 in good health and CMV-seronegative. The chain carries TRBV5-4 and TRBJ2-7; D unclear. The CDR3 nucleotides are TGTGCCAGCAGCTTGGGATCGGCAGGCTACGAGCAGTACTTC. Translated: CASSLGSAGYEQYF.